The 32 T cell receptor beta chains given below trace back to one sample, sequenced in a study of chemoradiotherapy in HPV16-positive cancers. The data were produced by immunoSEQ multiplex PCR, yet TCRdb's version contains in-frame clones alone and is incomplete. This sample has under 10,000 clones, with around 75% found just once. Specimen collection occurred from a patient who underwent chemoradiotherapy. These receptors were collected from a human donor with HPV-associated anogenital cancer.

The chain has TRBV19 and TRBJ1-2; D may be TRBD1 (6 bases). The CDR3 consists of 16 residues. The germline V gene has CDR1 LNHDA and CDR2 SQIVND (reference sequence). With 2 bases removed from V and 7 bases from J, the gap between germline ends came to 20 bases. This chain's CDR3 is CASSIKGRGGPSGYTF. The CDR3 coding sequence is TGTGCCAGTAGTATAAAGGGGAGGGGGGGACCTTCTGGCTACACCTTC.

The J gene is TRBJ2-3, the V gene TRBV6-4, with 9 bases matching TRBD2. Germline loops: CDR1 MRHNA, CDR2 SNTAGT. The CDR3 runs to 15 residues. V was clipped by 8 bases and J by 2 bases; unmatched bases: 8. The CDR3 DNA reads as TGTGCCAGCGCATCCCGCGGGGGGGCCACAGATACGCAGTATTTT. Translated: CASASRGGATDTQYF.

The gene calls are TRBV25-1 and TRBJ2-1; 9 nucleotides line up with TRBD2. This CDR3 spans 15 amino acids. The germline V gene encodes CDR1 MGHDK and CDR2 SYGVNS. The V segment lost 3 bases and the J segment 5 bases; nucleotides outside the gene matches: 5. The CDR3: CASSDLAGSDNEQFF. Here the CDR3 DNA reads TGTGCCAGCAGTGATCTAGCGGGGAGTGACAATGAGCAGTTCTTC.

V is TRBV27 and J is TRBJ2-7; D perhaps matches TRBD1 (6 bases). The V and J ends lost 6 bases and 1 base respectively, with 10 bases between them. Germline V lookup: CDR1 MNHEY, CDR2 SMNVEV (reference sequence). The CDR3 is 13 residues long. Here the CDR3 DNA reads TGTGCCAGCAGACTCCAGGGGTCCTACGAGCAGTACTTC. Amino acids: CASRLQGSYEQYF.

The J gene is TRBJ2-7, the V gene TRBV19, with 7 bases lining up with TRBD2. CDR3 length: 13 residues. V was clipped by 5 bases and J by 6 bases; unmatched bases: 7. Germline V gene sequence: CDR1 LNHDA, CDR2 SQIVND (reference sequence). The CDR3 DNA reads as TGTGCCAGTAGTGCCTTCCCTAGCGGCGAGCAGTACTTC. Amino acids: CASSAFPSGEQYF.

The sample holds a few counts of this clone. The V gene is TRBV6-1, the J gene TRBJ1-1; D uncertain. This CDR3 spans 13 amino acids. Germline V gene data show CDR1 as MNHNS and CDR2 as SASEGT. The V and J ends lost 7 bases and 1 base respectively, with 10 bases between them. For the CDR3, the DNA is TGTGCCAGCACCTACTGGAGGAACACTGAAGCTTTCTTT. It is translated as CASTYWRNTEAFF.

This chain connects TRBV27 to TRBJ2-7, with 7 bases fitting TRBD1. V was clipped by 6 bases and J by 4 bases; unmatched bases: 6. The germline V gene has CDR1 MNHEY and CDR2 SMNVEV (reference sequence). The CDR3 covers 13 residues. This CDR3 reads CASSHGTAYEQYF. CDR3 sequence (DNA): TGTGCCAGCAGCCACGGGACAGCATACGAGCAGTACTTC.

This chain joins TRBV21-1 and TRBJ1-2; TRBD1 is the table's D call, not checked against the DNA. TRBV21-1 is a known pseudogene. This CDR3 has 15 amino acids. The CDR3 loop is CASSLNSRWLYGYTF. The CDR3 DNA follows: TGTGCCAGCAGCTTGAACAGCCGGTGGCTCTATGGCTACACCTTC.

This clone has more than one count but fewer than ten. This chain links TRBV5-1 with TRBJ2-7, with D perhaps matching TRBD1 or TRBD2 (6 bases each). V lost 0 bases to trimming and J lost 5 bases, with 12 bases between them. The CDR3 extends over 14 amino acids. Germline CDR1 is SGHRS and CDR2 is YFSETQ. The CDR3: CASSLDREENEQYF. The CDR3 nucleotides are TGCGCCAGCAGCTTGGACAGGGAGGAGAACGAGCAGTACTTC.

The chain carries TRBV5-1 and TRBJ2-1; TRBD2 matches at 8 bases. With 0 bases clipped from V and 4 bases from J, the junction kept 9 bases outside the gene matches. Germline V gives CDR1 SGHRS, CDR2 YFSETQ. This CDR3 is 17 amino acids long. The CDR3 nucleotides read TGCGCCAGCAGCTTGGCCCCGGGAGGGCTTTTGTACAATGAGCAGTTCTTC. It yields the protein CASSLAPGGLLYNEQFF.

The chain combines TRBV9 with TRBJ1-4, with TRBD1 matching 11 bases. This CDR3 comprises 18 residues. V gave up 3 bases and J gave up 2 bases; unmatched junction bases: 9. Germline V gene data show CDR1 as SGDLS and CDR2 as YYNGEE. The CDR3 DNA is TGTGCCAGCAGCGCCGGACAGGGGGCGATTAGGACTAATGAAAAACTGTTTTTT. Amino acids: CASSAGQGAIRTNEKLFF.

The rearrangement joins TRBV9 to TRBJ2-6, with no clear D. V was shortened by 2 bases and J by 4 bases, with 10 bases between the two germline ends. The length of the CDR3 is 15 residues. Germline-derived CDR1 and CDR2 are SGDLS and YYNGEE. The CDR3: CASSVVTGGANVLTF. The CDR3 DNA sequence: TGTGCCAGCAGCGTTGTGACTGGAGGGGCCAACGTCCTGACTTTC.

The chain links TRBV5-6 to TRBJ2-7, with TRBD2 matching over 7 bases. J gave up 4 bases and V 4 bases, and 8 bases lay outside the gene matches. Looked up from germline, CDR1 is SGHDT and CDR2 is YYEEEE. The CDR3 is 14 amino acids. The DNA of the CDR3 is TGTGCCAGCAGCCCGGGACTAACGATTTACGAGCAGTACTTC. It is translated as CASSPGLTIYEQYF.

The chain carries TRBV6-1 and TRBJ1-6; D is ambiguous. V was pared by 6 bases and J by 6 bases, with 9 bases between. The CDR3 length is 13 residues. Germline V CDR1 and CDR2: MNHNS, SASEGT. The CDR3 nucleotides read TGTGCCAGCAGCCCTGCGGGTAATTCACCCCTCCACTTT. It specifies CASSPAGNSPLHF.

This chain connects TRBV5-6 to TRBJ2-4, with TRBD1 as a possible D gene (6 bases). The CDR3 covers 15 residues. Trimming pared 2 bases from V and 1 base from J, leaving 10 bases between. CDR1 and CDR2 from the germline V gene are SGHDT and YYEEEE. The CDR3 protein is CASSFRTAAKNIQYF. As DNA, the CDR3 is TGTGCCAGCAGCTTTAGGACAGCCGCCAAAAACATTCAGTACTTC.

The chain employs TRBV11-1 and TRBJ2-1, with D unclear. Germline values: CDR1 SGHAT, CDR2 FQDESV (reference sequence). V was clipped by 1 base and J by 9 bases, with 7 bases between them. The length of the CDR3 is 12 residues. CDR3 nucleotide sequence: TGTGCCAGCAGCTTAGGTCTAGTTGAGCAGTTCTTC. As protein: CASSLGLVEQFF.

The V gene is TRBV2, the J gene TRBJ1-4; 8 bases agree with TRBD1. V trimming: 5 bases; J trimming: 1 base; junction bases outside the gene matches: 3. Germline lookup yields CDR1 SNHLY and CDR2 FYNNEI. The CDR3 runs to 15 residues. The CDR3 loop reads CASSRDRLTNEKLFF. Written as DNA, the CDR3 is TGTGCCAGCAGTCGGGACAGGTTAACTAATGAAAAACTGTTTTTT.

The chain is built from TRBV18 and TRBJ2-3; perhaps TRBD2 as D (5 bases). Germline assignment: CDR1 KGHSH and CDR2 LQKENI. The CDR3 consists of 14 residues. Trimming removed 6 bases from V and 4 bases from J, with 14 bases in between. The CDR3 loop reads CASSPWGVSDTQYF. The CDR3 coding sequence is TGTGCCAGCTCCCCCTGGGGAGTTTCAGATACGCAGTATTTT.

This rearrangement joins TRBV19 to TRBJ1-2, with D tentatively TRBD1 (5 bases). CDR1 is LNHDA and CDR2 is SQIVND in the germline V gene (reference sequence). The CDR3 length is 15 residues. V was cut by 3 bases and J by 6 bases, with 17 bases left in between. The DNA for the CDR3 is TGTGCCAGTAGTATGTTGGACAAGGAATCGGATGGCTACACCTTC. Translating gives CASSMLDKESDGYTF.

The rearrangement uses TRBV11-2 and TRBJ2-5, with TRBD1 matching over 9 bases. Germline V lookup: CDR1 SGHAT, CDR2 FQNNGV. Trimming took 1 base from V and 5 from J; bases not matched to a gene: 5. The CDR3 extends over 15 amino acids. In DNA, the CDR3 is TGTGCCAGCAGCTTAGCGGGACAGGGCCTGGAGACCCAGTACTTC. Amino acid sequence: CASSLAGQGLETQYF.

The chain employs TRBV6-1 and TRBJ1-2, with 11 bases lining up with TRBD1. The CDR3 loop spans 14 amino acids. Per the germline V gene, CDR1 is MNHNS and CDR2 is SASEGT. The V and J ends lost 6 bases and 4 bases, in that order; junction bases with no gene match: 4. The CDR3 spells CASSAGQGVYGYTF. The CDR3 region has the DNA TGTGCCAGCAGCGCGGGACAGGGGGTCTATGGCTACACCTTC.

The chain recombines TRBV30 with TRBJ2-4; possible D gene TRBD2, 5 bases. There are 14 residues in the CDR3. V was clipped by 4 bases and J by 9 bases, with 19 bases between them. Germline V gene lookup returns CDR1 GTSNPN and CDR2 SVGIG (reference sequence). This CDR3 is CAWIQSGTVGIQYF. The CDR3 DNA follows: TGTGCCTGGATCCAATCGGGAACTGTGGGCATTCAGTACTTC.

The chain combines TRBV28 with TRBJ2-5; D gene uncertain. V dropped 5 bases and J dropped 7 bases, with 11 bases sitting between them. The CDR3 covers 12 residues. Germline V lookup: CDR1 MDHEN, CDR2 SYDVKM. CDR3 sequence (DNA): TGTGCCAGCAGTCCCCCGAAGCGGACCCAGTACTTC. This codes for CASSPPKRTQYF.

This clone was observed a few times. The chain joins TRBV4-2 to TRBJ2-7; TRBD2 matches at 11 bases. This CDR3 comprises 15 residues. Germline CDR1 is LGHNA and CDR2 is YNFKEQ. The junction had 2 bases not matched to a gene; V was cut back by 4 bases and J by 0 bases. For the CDR3, the DNA is TGTGCCAGCAGCCCAACTAGCGGGGGCTCCTACGAGCAGTACTTC. Its protein product is CASSPTSGGSYEQYF.

The J gene is TRBJ1-6, the V gene TRBV30; a weak D match, TRBD1 (5 bases). Germline V lookup: CDR1 GTSNPN, CDR2 SVGIG (reference sequence). Deletions cut 0 bases from V and 10 bases from J, with 13 bases between. The CDR3 runs to 14 residues. In DNA, the CDR3 is TGTGCCTGGAGTGTACGAGGGGTTCGGTCACCCCTCCACTTT. Its protein product is CAWSVRGVRSPLHF.

V usage is TRBV6-6 and J usage is TRBJ2-3; unclear D gene. The CDR3 sequence is 12 residues long. V was pared by 6 bases and J by 2 bases, with 6 bases between. Germline V gene data show CDR1 as MNHNY and CDR2 as SVGAGI (reference sequence). CDR3 region: CASSHSTDTQYF. DNA for the CDR3: TGTGCCAGCAGCCACTCCACAGATACGCAGTATTTT.

There are a few counts of this clone. V and J are TRBV5-6 and TRBJ2-3; D unclear. V shed 10 bases and J shed 0 bases, with 15 bases lying between them. This CDR3 contains 14 residues. Germline V gene lookup returns CDR1 SGHDT and CDR2 YYEEEE. The CDR3 nucleotides are TGTGCCGGTCATAGCAAAGCTAGCACAGATACGCAGTATTTT. Translation gives CAGHSKASTDTQYF.

The rearrangement joins TRBV6-1 to TRBJ2-1, with 9 bases fitting TRBD1. The ends lost 5 bases at V and 2 bases at J; junction bases unmatched: 1. This CDR3 has 14 residues. Germline loops: CDR1 MNHNS, CDR2 SASEGT. The CDR3 loop is CASSRTGAYNEQFF. For the CDR3, the DNA is TGTGCCAGCAGTAGGACAGGGGCCTACAATGAGCAGTTCTTC.

The rearrangement joins TRBV13 to TRBJ1-5, with D uncertain. Germline CDR1 is PRHDT and CDR2 is FYEKMQ (reference sequence). Trimming cost V 0 bases and J 4 bases, with 7 bases left between them. The CDR3 length is 14 residues. CDR3 nucleotide sequence: TGTGCCAGCAGCTTAGGTCGAGATAATCAGCCCCAGCATTTT. Translation: CASSLGRDNQPQHF.

CDR3 sequence: CASSQVPSSGSEEQFF. DNA for the CDR3: TGCGCCAGCAGCCAAGTCCCCTCTAGCGGGAGTGAGGAGCAGTTCTTC. The chain recombines TRBV4-3 with TRBJ2-1; 10 nucleotides match TRBD2. The junction had 10 bases not matched to a gene; V was cut back by 1 base and J by 10 bases. Looked up from germline, CDR1 is LGHNA and CDR2 is YSLEER. The CDR3 is 16 amino acids.

V usage is TRBV30 and J usage is TRBJ1-6; TRBD1 agrees at 7 bases. V dropped 3 bases and J dropped 6; count of bases not matched to a gene: 2. The CDR3 covers 13 residues. Per germline, CDR1 GTSNPN and CDR2 SVGIG (reference sequence). The DNA of the CDR3 is TGTGCCTGGAGCTACAGGGGTAATTCACCCCTCCACTTT. This translates into CAWSYRGNSPLHF.

The J gene is TRBJ1-2, the V gene TRBV28, with a possible D match to TRBD1 (5 bases). Germline CDR1 MDHEN, CDR2 SYDVKM. The CDR3 covers 15 residues. The V end was cut by 2 bases, the J end by 3 bases, with 13 bases between. The CDR3 sequence: CASSLPQGRDYGYTF. The CDR3 DNA reads TGTGCCAGCAGTTTACCCCAGGGACGGGACTATGGCTACACCTTC.